The clone carrying this T cell receptor beta chain has only a few counts. Antigen: not known. The sample is drawn from a study of CD8+ T cells in alopecia areata. Study conclusions and caveats: Uncertain still, given a single nonresponder, is whether baseline CD8+ expansion links to response. Higher clonality was seen in lesional scalp than in normal scalp, especially in alopecia totalis/universalis. In scalp, tofacitinib significantly decreased clonality and expanded CD8+ clones among the top 100.

As to treatment: oral pan-JAK inhibitor, 5-10 mg twice daily. Trimming left V 6 bases short and J 4 bases short, with 16 bases between. The CDR3 is 16 amino acids. CDR1 is SGHTA, CDR2 FQGNSA, per germline. The authors extracted RNA and reverse transcribed it into cDNA as the sequencing template. Profiling relied on immunoSEQ multiplex PCR, and the TCRdb table lists in-frame clones only, not all of them. Among approximately 300,000 clones listed, 55% to 75% were seen once. Material: CD4+ T cells sorted from blood, obtained at week 24, from a patient treated with tofacitinib. The sequence came from a human donor with alopecia areata. The chain carries TRBV7-2 and TRBJ2-6, with TRBD1 as a possible D gene (5 bases). The CDR3 loop reads CASSFRQFPGANVLTF. Written as DNA, the CDR3 is TGTGCCAGCAGTTTTAGACAGTTCCCCGGGGCCAACGTCCTGACTTTC.